This passage covers 5 T cell receptor beta chains from one sample sequenced in a study of blood T cell repertoires in COVID-19. Measured with immunoSEQ multiplex PCR; TCRdb has only the in-frame clones, and not every one. The profile shows over 250,000 clones, under 90% of them singletons. Sequencing used PBMCs or T cells enriched from blood (not recorded which). These receptors were taken from a woman aged 55-69 years who had recovered from COVID-19.

This chain connects TRBV11-3 to TRBJ2-2, with D tentatively TRBD1 (6 bases). The CDR3 has 16 residues. Germline assignment: CDR1 SGHNT and CDR2 YENEEA. V lost 1 base and J lost 3, with 12 bases in between. The CDR3 here is CASSLGMAGDTGELFF. CDR3 sequence (DNA): TGTGCCAGCAGCTTAGGGATGGCAGGGGACACCGGGGAGCTGTTTTTT.

The chain couples TRBV19 to TRBJ2-2, with no clear D. V was trimmed by 5 bases and J by 5 bases, leaving 6 bases between them. Germline V gene lookup returns CDR1 LNHDA and CDR2 SQIVND (reference sequence). This CDR3 spans 12 amino acids. The CDR3 coding sequence is TGTGCCAGTAGTGCCCAGACCGGGGAGCTGTTTTTT. It encodes CASSAQTGELFF. The full variable domain, rest sourced from reference TRBV19 and TRBJ2-2, is DGGITQSPKYLFRKEGQNVTLSCEQNLNHDAMYWYRQDPGQGLRLIYYSQIVNDFQKGDIAEGYSVSREKKESFPLTVTSAQKNPTAFYLCASSAQTGELFFGEGSRLTVL.

The chain uses TRBV7-3 and TRBJ2-3, with 13 nucleotides matching TRBD2. Looked up from germline, CDR1 is SGHTA and CDR2 is FQGTGA. The trim removed 5 bases at V and 6 bases at J, leaving 8 bases unmatched. The CDR3 is 16 residues long. The CDR3 loop is CASSPKLAGGPDTQYF. The CDR3 nucleotides read TGTGCCAGCAGCCCCAAACTAGCGGGGGGGCCGGATACGCAGTATTTT. Drawing the rest from reference TRBV7-3 and TRBJ2-3, the complete variable domain is GAGVSQTPSNKVTEKGKYVELRCDPISGHTALYWYRQSLGQGPEFLIYFQGTGAADDSGLPNDRFFAVRPEGSVSTLKIQRTERGDSAVYLCASSPKLAGGPDTQYFGPGTRLTVL.

This rearrangement joins TRBV7-8 to TRBJ2-7; D unresolved. CDR1 and CDR2 from the germline V gene are SGHVS and FQNEAQ. The V gene lost 1 base and the J gene lost 1 base, with 11 bases spanning the gap. This CDR3 is 15 amino acids long. The CDR3 sequence: CASSLELGGSYEQYF. The DNA of the CDR3 is TGTGCCAGCAGCTTAGAGCTAGGTGGGTCCTACGAGCAGTACTTC.

The CDR3 region has the DNA TGTGCCAGCAGTTGGGGGACAGCAAACACTGAAGCTTTCTTT. Translating gives CASSWGTANTEAFF. V usage is TRBV27 and J usage is TRBJ1-1, with 7 bases fitting TRBD1. This CDR3 comprises 14 residues. J gave up 2 bases and V 4 bases, and 4 bases lay outside the gene matches. Germline V gene data show CDR1 as MNHEY and CDR2 as SMNVEV (reference sequence).